The T cell receptor beta chain under discussion was sequenced for a study of spatial heterogeneity in lung cancer (dated by TCRdb to the late 2010s). A note on the overall study: Beta-chain transcripts were consistently detected in greater numbers than alpha-chain transcripts, which likely reflects a higher abundance of beta-chain transcripts. In non-small cell lung cancer, the study made a quantitative comparison of TCR alpha and beta repertoires among multiple tumor regions, matched nontumor lung and blood. The study linked features of the TCR repertoire to counts of nonsynonymous mutations, which were determined by whole-exome sequencing of tumor tissue. At surgery, 200 to 250 tumor regions, roughly 62 matched nontumor lung samples and 56 PBMC samples were TCR-sequenced for both alpha and beta chains. In the raw uncorrected reads, each unique combination of TCR and UMI appeared more than ten times on average.

General conclusions and limits of the study: Confirming at a functional level the hypothesis that regional TCRs recognize regional mutations was considered to require additional single-cell paired TCR alpha and beta sequencing. Ubiquitous expanded tumor TCRs showed up in blood more often at tumor resection than at routine follow-up.

This clonotype was seen many times. No antigen is known for it. No qualities accompany the bases; no much larger clone lies one base away. The library was generated by 5' RACE. Data came from a NextSeq 500. The TCR library protocol attached a unique molecular identifier to each TCR cDNA molecule to allow correction of PCR and sequencing errors. Regarding the original processing steps: TCR identification, UMI-based error correction and CDR3 extraction were performed with Decombinator tools. TCRs above a frequency of 2 per 1,000, corresponding to the top 1% of the tumor frequency distribution, were defined as expanded. Renyi diversity was calculated using the R vegan package after each repertoire was subsampled 100 times to 5,000 TCRs. CDR3 similarity networks were built from amino acid triplet string-kernel similarity, with CDR3s being connected when pairwise similarity was above 0.82. Clones were called with MiXCR by TCRdb after fastp trimmed the public reads at Q25, and only in-frame beta chains were retained. For every CDR3 protein sequence, its rows merge into one entry that carries the most common genes and DNA. V and J calls and clone size were set by TCRdb, not the authors. The sample table holds about 48,000 distinct CDR3 sequences, of which approximately 5% were seen once. Over 8.5% of the sample is taken by the ten largest.

The time point label here, explained by the study, means: sample taken at primary tumor resection. Whole RNA extracted from tumor and nontumor lung tissue, or from cryopreserved PBMC samples, was used for TCR sequencing without cell sorting. Samples were obtained from about 75 patients with early-stage, untreated non-small cell lung cancer from the lung TRACERx cohort. Only patients with enough RNA available from two or more tumor regions were chosen for TCR sequencing. The CDR3, cysteine through phenylalanine, is 14 amino acids long. Left in the record is the CDR3 DNA by itself, 42 bases read in frame from the first base. V is pruned by 4 bases and J by 5 bases, leaving 9 bases of the junction without a gene match. Looking up the germline V gene yields CDR1 SGHDT and CDR2 YYEEEE.

The clonotype originates from a male donor with early-stage non-small cell lung cancer. This specimen was PBMCs, taken at surgery. This sequence uses TRBV5-6 and TRBJ2-7; 7 junctional bases match TRBD1. The DNA sequence follows: TGTGCCAGCAGCCGGGGAAGGGGGCCCCACGAGCAGTACTTC. This gives the protein CASSRGRGPHEQYF.